These T cell receptor beta chains were read from a single sample in a study of spatial heterogeneity in lung cancer. TCRdb recomputed calls from the 5' RACE reads with MiXCR, one row per CDR3 protein. The sample yields more than 60,000 distinct CDR3 sequences, 8% seen once. The sequencing here drew on PBMCs, taken at surgery. Receptors originate from a male donor with early-stage non-small cell lung cancer. The CDR3 runs from the conserved cysteine through the conserved F or W.

j_call,v_call,cdr3_aa
TRBJ2-7,TRBV10-3,CAIRPSGRRLEQYF
TRBJ1-1,TRBV6-2/TRBV6-3,CASGDRVTEAFF
TRBJ2-7,TRBV27,CASSFWLAGTYEQYF
TRBJ2-3,TRBV4-1,CASSQDPDRGGSDTQYF
TRBJ2-2,TRBV7-3,CASSWDRGQGELFF
TRBJ1-1,TRBV27,CASQTGNTEAFF
TRBJ1-1,TRBV4-2,CASSQGDINEAFF
TRBJ1-1,TRBV3-1,CASSQEQGVNTEAFF
TRBJ2-1,TRBV24-1,CATSGPWGNEQFF
TRBJ2-1,TRBV7-9,CASSLGGADLSSYNEQFF
TRBJ1-5,TRBV27,CASSLSFGDASNQPQHF
TRBJ2-1,TRBV5-1,CASSLSGVGYNEQFF
TRBJ1-1,TRBV5-1,CASSLILNTEAFF
TRBJ2-7,TRBV3-1,CASSYSITSYEQYF
TRBJ2-1,TRBV6-4,CASSDSRLAAGNEQFF
TRBJ1-2,TRBV20-1,CSARDTGLPHGYTF
TRBJ2-7,TRBV24-1,CATRRVEGRAMYSYEQYF
TRBJ1-2,TRBV5-1,CASSPLGLGGYTF
TRBJ2-3,TRBV5-4,CASSREASGRDTQYF
TRBJ1-1,TRBV30,CAWSVSGVLEAFF
TRBJ1-1,TRBV12-3/TRBV12-4,CASIPGVNTEAFF
TRBJ2-1,TRBV5-1,CASSLFSGTYNEQFF
TRBJ1-4,TRBV18,CASSQTGQGGEKLFF
TRBJ1-2,TRBV29-1,CSVEEGAANYGYTF
TRBJ1-1,TRBV4-1,CASSPGAGNTEAFF
TRBJ1-5,TRBV6-6,CASSPYSNQPQHF
TRBJ2-7,TRBV12-3/TRBV12-4,CASSLTPGDEQYF
TRBJ2-1,TRBV4-3,CASSQGGLHYSYNEQFF
TRBJ2-1,TRBV5-1,CASSLTSGYVNEQFF
TRBJ2-7,TRBV6-6,CASSYGGTAYEQYF
TRBJ2-1,TRBV15,CATSPLAGAREQFF
TRBJ2-1,TRBV3-1,CASSPRREGNEQFF
TRBJ2-7,TRBV10-3,CAISEFSAYEEQYF
TRBJ2-7,TRBV7-2,CASSSKAGGDPLEQYF
TRBJ1-5,TRBV20-1,CSASVGTGEFEPQHF
TRBJ1-3,TRBV7-9,CASTSGNTIYF
TRBJ2-3,TRBV29-1,CSVATGREDTQYF
TRBJ1-1,TRBV5-1,CASSFGPEGTEAFF
TRBJ1-5,TRBV10-2,CASSGVLNQPQHF
TRBJ1-1,TRBV5-1,CATRGQGANTEAFF
TRBJ2-7,TRBV30,CAWSGDSFYEQYF
TRBJ1-4,TRBV19,CASSTRRNEKLFF
TRBJ2-1,TRBV10-2,CASSGSGRAYNEQFF
TRBJ2-7,TRBV29-1,CSVVAATSSYEQYF
TRBJ2-2,TRBV7-2,CASSIGRDTGELFF
TRBJ2-5,TRBV12-3/TRBV12-4,CASRPDREDETQYF
TRBJ1-1,TRBV30,CACRDRNTEAFF
TRBJ2-1,TRBV10-3,CAISDGGSRSEQFF
TRBJ2-7,TRBV6-1,CASSEVGHEQYF
TRBJ1-2,TRBV5-1,CASSLEQGVGGYTF
TRBJ1-1,TRBV6-6,CASSLPPGTKDEAFF